The present T cell receptor (beta chain) was sequenced within a study of identical twins' blood T cells. MiXCR, applied by TCRdb to the 5' RACE reads, yields one record per CDR3 protein. The sample has fewer than 450,000 distinct CDR3 sequences; about 28% are singletons. This TCR derives from a woman between 18 and 50 years old in good health. Sequenced material: PBMCs.

Here the CDR3 DNA reads TGTGCCAGCAGTAAGGGGGCCTACGAGCAGTACTTC. This sequence encodes CASSKGAYEQYF. The chain uses TRBV14 and TRBJ2-7, with D possibly TRBD1 on 6 matching bases. Germline V lookup: CDR1 SGHDN, CDR2 FVKESK. This CDR3 comprises 12 residues. V was trimmed by 6 bases and J by 2 bases, leaving 8 bases between them.